These 19 T cell receptor beta chains were all obtained from the same sample, sequenced in a study of high-grade serous ovarian cancer treatment subgroups (dated by TCRdb to 2020 to 2023). Library prep was done by the immunoSEQ multiplex PCR assay. TCRdb limited this immuneACCESS table to in-frame rearrangements with V and J called. A share of clones is missing; checked studies link under half to unresolved V genes, and the rest is unexplained. Across this sample there are about 28,000 clones, with around 84% seen only once. About 2% of the sample goes to the ten largest clones. Tumor samples were obtained before definitive surgery or chemotherapy. Sample: tumor tissue. These receptors were collected from a human donor with high-grade serous ovarian cancer.

This rearrangement joins TRBV6-5 to TRBJ2-3; 7 bases are a match to TRBD2. The CDR3 has 15 amino acids. Per germline, CDR1 MNHEY and CDR2 SVGAGI. The V gene end was trimmed by 11 bases and the J gene end by 2 bases; junction bases not matched to a gene: 13. CDR3 region: CALLSGGSITDTQYF. DNA of the CDR3: TGTGCCCTCCTATCCGGGGGGTCGATCACAGATACGCAGTATTTT.

CDR3 DNA sequence: TGCGCCAGCACTAAGGGGGCGGGTGAGACCCAGTACTTC. Amino acid sequence: CASTKGAGETQYF. The chain links TRBV10-2 to TRBJ2-5, with 7 bases lining up with TRBD1. Germline V gives CDR1 WSHSY, CDR2 SAAADI. Trimming cost V 7 bases and J 5 bases; bases outside gene matches: 7. This CDR3 comprises 13 residues.

The chain combines TRBV10-2 with TRBJ2-5; 7 bases line up with TRBD1. Germline CDR1 reads WSHSY; CDR2 reads SAAADI. The trim removed 4 bases at V and 10 bases at J, leaving 12 bases unmatched. The CDR3 is made up of 14 amino acids. In DNA form, the CDR3 reads TGCGCCAGCAGTGTGGGGATGGTCCCAGGGGGCCAGTACTTC. Translation: CASSVGMVPGGQYF.

The DNA of the CDR3 is TGTGCCAGCAGAGGGACGGCCACAGATACGCAGTATTTT. Protein sequence: CASRGTATDTQYF. V gene TRBV6-5 combines with J gene TRBJ2-3, with D perhaps matching TRBD1 or TRBD2 (5 bases each). The CDR3 runs to 13 residues. Between the trimmed V and J ends, which lost 6 bases and 2 bases, there was a span of 9 bases. Per the germline V gene, CDR1 is MNHEY and CDR2 is SVGAGI.

With respect to this clone: One junction end disagrees with the germline gene, perhaps due to a read error. The rearrangement joins TRBV29-1 to TRBJ2-5; the D call may be TRBD1 or TRBD2 (5 bases each). The CDR3 spans 11 residues. Germline loops: CDR1 SQVTM, CDR2 ANQGSEA. CDR3 region: CSVGDHETQYF. DNA for the CDR3: TGCAGCGTGGGGGACCACGAGACCCAGTACTTC.

The chain employs TRBV5-1 and TRBJ2-5; a weak D match, TRBD2 (6 bases). The germline gives CDR1 SGHRS, CDR2 YFSETQ. V was pared by 0 bases and J by 8 bases, with 17 bases between. CDR3 size: 15 residues. Written as DNA, the CDR3 is TGCGCCAGCAGCTTGGCTGGGCGGGAACGTGGAACCCAGTACTTC. It yields the protein CASSLAGRERGTQYF.

The V gene is TRBV27, the J gene TRBJ2-5; D possibly corresponds to TRBD2 (6 bases). V shed 3 bases and J shed 4 bases, with 9 bases lying between them. There are 13 residues in the CDR3. The germline CDR1 and CDR2 sequences are MNHEY and SMNVEV (reference sequence). This CDR3 reads CASSLQAGETQYF. The DNA of the CDR3 is TGTGCCAGCAGTTTGCAAGCGGGAGAGACCCAGTACTTC.

The gene calls are TRBV5-1 and TRBJ2-1, with TRBD1 as a possible D gene (5 bases). Per the germline V gene, CDR1 is SGHRS and CDR2 is YFSETQ. Trimming cost V 2 bases and J 2 bases, with 14 bases left between them. The CDR3 runs to 16 residues. DNA of the CDR3: TGCGCCAGCAGCTTTGGGGATGACAGAACCTACAATGAGCAGTTCTTC. Protein sequence: CASSFGDDRTYNEQFF.

The J gene is TRBJ2-7, the V gene TRBV5-1; D is undetermined. The V gene's germline CDR1 is SGHRS and CDR2 YFSETQ. The CDR3 has 14 amino acids. The germline V and J ends were trimmed by 1 base and 3 bases, with 11 bases remaining between them. The CDR3 DNA reads TGCGCCAGCAGCTTGCATCAAAAAAACTACGAGCAGTACTTC. Protein product: CASSLHQKNYEQYF.

The chain employs TRBV28 and TRBJ2-1; 7 nucleotides match TRBD1. Trimming removed 5 bases from V and 7 bases from J; junction bases left unmatched: 5. Per the germline V gene, CDR1 is MDHEN and CDR2 is SYDVKM. The CDR3 sequence is 13 residues long. CDR3 bases: TGTGCCAGCAGTGACAGGGAGAGTAATGAGCAGTTCTTC. This codes for CASSDRESNEQFF.

CDR3 bases: TGTGCCAGCAGACCACCCGGAGGCGCTGAAGCTTTCTTT. Its translation: CASRPPGGAEAFF. The J gene is TRBJ1-1, the V gene TRBV6-5, with unresolved D. This CDR3 contains 13 residues. CDR1 is MNHEY and CDR2 is SVGAGI in the germline V gene. Between the trimmed V and J ends, which lost 6 bases and 6 bases, there was a span of 14 bases.

The chain employs TRBV6-5 and TRBJ1-4, with D uncertain. CDR1 is MNHEY and CDR2 is SVGAGI in the germline V gene. Trimming removed 2 bases at V and 6 bases at J, with 13 bases between. CDR3 size: 15 residues. CDR3 residues: CASSYRRPGDEKLFF. DNA of the CDR3: TGTGCCAGCAGTTACCGCCGTCCCGGAGATGAAAAACTGTTTTTT.

The CDR3 nucleotides are TGCGCCAGCAGCTTGTGGACTTCCTATACAGATACGCAGTATTTT. The encoded protein is CASSLWTSYTDTQYF. V and J are TRBV5-1 and TRBJ2-3, with D possibly being TRBD2 (5 bases). The germline V and J ends were trimmed by 1 base and 3 bases, with 12 bases remaining between them. The length of the CDR3 is 15 residues. CDR1 is SGHRS and CDR2 is YFSETQ in the germline V gene.

CDR3 region: CASSSDIPAEKLFF. The CDR3 DNA reads TGCGCCAGCAGCTCCGACATTCCGGCCGAAAAACTGTTTTTT. The V call is TRBV5-1, the J call TRBJ1-4, with unresolved D. The CDR3 length is 14 residues. The germline V gene encodes CDR1 SGHRS and CDR2 YFSETQ. V shed 3 bases and J shed 8 bases, with 14 bases lying between them. The whole variable domain, filled in from reference TRBV5-1 and TRBJ1-4, reads KAGVTQTPRYLIKTRGQQVTLSCSPISGHRSVSWYQQTPGQGLQFLFEYFSETQRNKGNFPGRFSGRQFSNSRSEMNVSTLELGDSALYLCASSSDIPAEKLFFGSGTQLSVL.

The rearrangement joins TRBV5-1 to TRBJ2-5; 12 bases align to TRBD1. This CDR3 has 17 residues. Per germline, CDR1 SGHRS and CDR2 YFSETQ. Trimming at V came to 2 bases and at J to 5 bases, leaving 10 bases not matched to a gene. The chain's CDR3 is CASSFNTPGQGAETQYF. In nucleotides, the CDR3 is TGCGCCAGCAGCTTTAACACTCCGGGACAGGGGGCGGAGACCCAGTACTTC.

This clone has a handful of counts. V gene TRBV11-2 combines with J gene TRBJ1-1; TRBD1 is a possible D gene (5 bases). V was pared by 0 bases and J by 7 bases, with 6 bases between. Looked up from germline, CDR1 is SGHAT and CDR2 is FQNNGV. This CDR3 has 12 residues. In nucleotides, the CDR3 is TGTGCCAGCAGCTTAGAGGGGCGTGAAGCTTTCTTT. It codes for CASSLEGREAFF.

This chain joins TRBV28 and TRBJ2-5, with 7 bases matching TRBD2. Trimming cost V 3 bases and J 10 bases; bases outside gene matches: 11. Germline V CDR1 and CDR2: MDHEN, SYDVKM. This CDR3 spans 14 amino acids. As DNA, the CDR3 is TGTGCCAGCAGTTTGGGGAGGGTGAGAGGTGTCCAGTACTTC. Translating it yields CASSLGRVRGVQYF.

The gene calls are TRBV6-1 and TRBJ1-6; 7 nucleotides align to TRBD1. The CDR3 consists of 14 residues. Germline V gene data show CDR1 as MNHNS and CDR2 as SASEGT. The V segment lost 4 bases and the J segment 8 bases; nucleotides outside the gene matches: 5. Here the CDR3 DNA reads TGTGCCAGCAGTGGACAGGGAGGGGATTCACCCCTCCACTTT. The encoded protein is CASSGQGGDSPLHF.

CDR3 protein: CAWTGGLGNTIYF. DNA of the CDR3: TGTGCCTGGACAGGGGGCCTTGGAAACACCATATATTTT. The chain carries TRBV30 and TRBJ1-3; 8 bases align to TRBD1. The V segment lost 4 bases and the J segment 3 bases; nucleotides outside the gene matches: 2. This CDR3 comprises 13 residues. The V gene's germline CDR1 is GTSNPN and CDR2 SVGIG (reference sequence).